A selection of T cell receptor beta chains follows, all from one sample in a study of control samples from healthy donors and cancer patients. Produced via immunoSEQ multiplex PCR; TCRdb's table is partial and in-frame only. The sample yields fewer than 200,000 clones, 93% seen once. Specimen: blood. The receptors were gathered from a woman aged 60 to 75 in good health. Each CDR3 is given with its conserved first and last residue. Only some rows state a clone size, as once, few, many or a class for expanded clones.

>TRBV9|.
CASSTTGGNQPQHF
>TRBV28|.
CAIKQGGSYSNQPQHF
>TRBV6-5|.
CASSYDLGASGNTIYF
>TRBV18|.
CASSPEGQGFFYNEQFF
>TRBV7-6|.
CASSLGLDRGETQYF
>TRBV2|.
CASSGGSPGLNYGYTF
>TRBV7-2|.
CASSSQGAHGNQPQHF
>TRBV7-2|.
CASSVGQEVGEQYF
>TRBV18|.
CASSRNLQATNEKLFF
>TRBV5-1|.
CASSLVGSSNQPQHF
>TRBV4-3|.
CASSRPGQGSYGYTF
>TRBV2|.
CASSEGLAGGRTQYF
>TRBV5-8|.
CASTGGDRGLMQPQHF
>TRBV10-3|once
CAISVGLTGGNSPLHF
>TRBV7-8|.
CASSLKALADTGELFF
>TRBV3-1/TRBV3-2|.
CASSQAPDRYRMNTEAFF
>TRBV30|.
CAWKGGYSTDTQYF
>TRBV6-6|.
CASTLQEDTEAFF
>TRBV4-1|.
CASSQASGTGGFILGLNTEAFF
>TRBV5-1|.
CASSFRPRGNEKLFF
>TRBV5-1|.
CASSLGGSGNTIYF
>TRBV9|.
CASSFNQHTEAFF
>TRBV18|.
CASSPDPGSGNTIYF
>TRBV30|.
CAWSVLRARRGRAFF
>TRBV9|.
CASSSPSDHSGNTIYF
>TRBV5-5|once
CASSQRLAGTFVSYNEQFF
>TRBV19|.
CASKRARGDNQPQHF
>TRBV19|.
CASSIGQGYNSPLHF
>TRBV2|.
CASSEQNTEAFF
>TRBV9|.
CASSVDGQSHSGANVLTF
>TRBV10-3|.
CAIADRGGDEQFF
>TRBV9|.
CASSLFPGQESYEQYF
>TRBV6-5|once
CASSYVEGFYYGYTF
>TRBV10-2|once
CASSSGQGKDGYTF
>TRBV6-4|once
CASGTGQGGLGERKETQYF
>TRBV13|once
CASSLGGEYPNTGELFF
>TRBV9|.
CASSATGGENQPQHF
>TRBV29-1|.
CSVAEADTQYF
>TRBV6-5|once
CATTGGPPTYEQYF
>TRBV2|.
CASSASSWDTQYF
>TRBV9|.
CASSVSDGSNEKLFF
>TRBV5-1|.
CASSLGEWGTEAFF
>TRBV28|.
CASNSPRVVFEAFF
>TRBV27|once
CASSLDRGGSPLHF
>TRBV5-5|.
CASSLAGSQPQHF
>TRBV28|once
CASSDPTGVPYSNQPQHF